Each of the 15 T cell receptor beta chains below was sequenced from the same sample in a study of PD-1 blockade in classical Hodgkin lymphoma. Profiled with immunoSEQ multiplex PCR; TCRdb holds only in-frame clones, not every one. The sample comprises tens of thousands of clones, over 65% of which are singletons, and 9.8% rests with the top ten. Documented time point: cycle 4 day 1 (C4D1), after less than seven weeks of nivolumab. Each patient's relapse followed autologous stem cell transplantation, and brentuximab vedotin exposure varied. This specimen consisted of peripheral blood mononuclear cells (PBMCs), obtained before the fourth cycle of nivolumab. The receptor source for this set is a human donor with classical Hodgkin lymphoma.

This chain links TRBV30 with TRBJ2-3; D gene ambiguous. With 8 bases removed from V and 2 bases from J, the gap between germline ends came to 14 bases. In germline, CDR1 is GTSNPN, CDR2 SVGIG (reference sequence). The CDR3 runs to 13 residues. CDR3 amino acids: CALESTFTDTQYF. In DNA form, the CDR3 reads TGTGCCCTGGAGTCCACCTTCACAGATACGCAGTATTTT.

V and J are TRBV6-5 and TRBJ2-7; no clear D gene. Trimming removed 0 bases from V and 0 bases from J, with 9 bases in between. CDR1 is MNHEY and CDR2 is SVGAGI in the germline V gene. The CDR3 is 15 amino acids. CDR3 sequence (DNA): TGTGCCAGCAGTTACTCGGGCGGTAGCTCCTACGAGCAGTACTTC. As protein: CASSYSGGSSYEQYF.

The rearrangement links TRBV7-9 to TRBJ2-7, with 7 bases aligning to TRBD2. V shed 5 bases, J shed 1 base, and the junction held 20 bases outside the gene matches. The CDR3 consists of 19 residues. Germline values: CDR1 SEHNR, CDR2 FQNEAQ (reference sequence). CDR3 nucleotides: TGTGCCAGCAGCCCAATCGGTCTTACCGGGGGGTCCTCTTCCTACGAGCAGTACTTC. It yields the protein CASSPIGLTGGSSSYEQYF.

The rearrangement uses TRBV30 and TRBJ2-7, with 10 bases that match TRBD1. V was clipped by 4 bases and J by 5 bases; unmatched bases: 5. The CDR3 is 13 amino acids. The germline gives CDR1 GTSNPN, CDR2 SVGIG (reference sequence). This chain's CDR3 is CAWKGTGDHEQYF. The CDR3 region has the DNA TGTGCCTGGAAGGGGACAGGGGACCACGAGCAGTACTTC.

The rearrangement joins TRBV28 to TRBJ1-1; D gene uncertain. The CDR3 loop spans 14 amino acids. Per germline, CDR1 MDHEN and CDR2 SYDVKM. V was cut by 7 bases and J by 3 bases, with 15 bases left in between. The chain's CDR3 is CASTPLIRDTEAFF. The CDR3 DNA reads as TGTGCCAGCACCCCTTTGATTAGAGACACTGAAGCTTTCTTT.

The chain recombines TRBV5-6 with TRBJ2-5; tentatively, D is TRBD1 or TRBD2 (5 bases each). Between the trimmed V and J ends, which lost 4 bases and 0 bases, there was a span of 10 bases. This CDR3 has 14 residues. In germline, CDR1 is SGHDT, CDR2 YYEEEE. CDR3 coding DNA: TGTGCCAGCAGCCGGAGGACATACCAAGAGACCCAGTACTTC. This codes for CASSRRTYQETQYF.

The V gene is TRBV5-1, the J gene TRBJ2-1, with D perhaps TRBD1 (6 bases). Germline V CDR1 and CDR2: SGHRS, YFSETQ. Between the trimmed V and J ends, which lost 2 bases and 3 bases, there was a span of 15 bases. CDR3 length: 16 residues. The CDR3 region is CASSFYGQTHYNEQFF. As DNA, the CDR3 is TGCGCCAGCAGCTTTTATGGACAGACTCACTACAATGAGCAGTTCTTC.

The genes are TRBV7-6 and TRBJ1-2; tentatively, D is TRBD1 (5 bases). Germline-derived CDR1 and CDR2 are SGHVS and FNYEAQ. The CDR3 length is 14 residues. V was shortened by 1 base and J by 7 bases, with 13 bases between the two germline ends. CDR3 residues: CASSLGDGSFGYTF. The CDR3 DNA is TGTGCCAGCAGCTTAGGGGACGGATCTTTTGGCTACACCTTC.

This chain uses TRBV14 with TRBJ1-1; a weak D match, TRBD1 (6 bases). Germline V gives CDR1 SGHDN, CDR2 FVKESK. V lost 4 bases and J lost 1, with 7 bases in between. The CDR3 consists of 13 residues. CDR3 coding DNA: TGTGCCAGCAGCCTACAGGGGAACACTGAAGCTTTCTTT. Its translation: CASSLQGNTEAFF.

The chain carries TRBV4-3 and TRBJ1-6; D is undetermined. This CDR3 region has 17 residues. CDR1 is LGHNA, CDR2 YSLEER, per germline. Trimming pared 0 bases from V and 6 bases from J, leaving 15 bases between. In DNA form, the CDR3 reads TGCGCCAGCAGCCAAGACTCGCCCGGCACCTTTAATTCACCCCTCCACTTT. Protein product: CASSQDSPGTFNSPLHF.

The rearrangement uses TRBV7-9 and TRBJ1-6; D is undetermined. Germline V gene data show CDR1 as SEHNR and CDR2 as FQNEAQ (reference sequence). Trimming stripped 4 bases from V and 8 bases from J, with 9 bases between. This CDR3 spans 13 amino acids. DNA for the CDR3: TGTGCCAGCAGCTCCGCCGGCGATTCACCCCTCCACTTT. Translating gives CASSSAGDSPLHF.

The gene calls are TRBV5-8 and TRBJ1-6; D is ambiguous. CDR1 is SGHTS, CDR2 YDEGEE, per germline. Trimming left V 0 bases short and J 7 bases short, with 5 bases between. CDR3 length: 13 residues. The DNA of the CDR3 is TGTGCCAGCAGCTTGGTCAGGAATTCACCCCTCCACTTT. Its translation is CASSLVRNSPLHF.

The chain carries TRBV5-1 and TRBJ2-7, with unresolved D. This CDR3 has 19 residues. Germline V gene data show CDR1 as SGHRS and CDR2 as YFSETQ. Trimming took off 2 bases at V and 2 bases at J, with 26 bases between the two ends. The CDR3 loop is CASSLGYRTSAAGPYEQYF. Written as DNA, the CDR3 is TGCGCCAGCAGCTTAGGATATAGAACGTCCGCTGCCGGGCCCTACGAGCAGTACTTC.

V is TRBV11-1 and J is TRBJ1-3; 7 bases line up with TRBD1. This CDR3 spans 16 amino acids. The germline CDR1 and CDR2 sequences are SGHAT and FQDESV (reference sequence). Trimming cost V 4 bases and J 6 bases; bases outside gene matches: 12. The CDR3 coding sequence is TGTGCCAGCAGCTCCGGGACAGAGTGGAATGAAAACACCATATATTTT. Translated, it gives CASSSGTEWNENTIYF.

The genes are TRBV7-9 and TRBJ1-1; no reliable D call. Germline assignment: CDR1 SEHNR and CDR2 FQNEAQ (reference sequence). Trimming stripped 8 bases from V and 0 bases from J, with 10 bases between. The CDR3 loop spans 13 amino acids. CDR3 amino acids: CASAGRMNTEAFF. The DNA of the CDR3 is TGTGCCAGCGCCGGACGGATGAACACTGAAGCTTTCTTT.